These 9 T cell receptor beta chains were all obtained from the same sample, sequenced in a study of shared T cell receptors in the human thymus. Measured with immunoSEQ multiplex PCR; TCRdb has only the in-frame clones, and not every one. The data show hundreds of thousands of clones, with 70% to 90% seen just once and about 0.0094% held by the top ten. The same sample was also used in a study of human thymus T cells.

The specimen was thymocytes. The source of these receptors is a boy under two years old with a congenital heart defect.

The CDR3 DNA follows: TGTGCCAGCAGCTTAGTAGGCGGACTAGGCACAGATACGCAGTATTTT. Its translation: CASSLVGGLGTDTQYF. V is TRBV11-2 and J is TRBJ2-3, with TRBD2 matching 7 bases. The junction had 5 bases not matched to a gene; V was cut back by 1 base and J by 1 base. CDR3 length: 16 amino acids. Germline CDR1 reads SGHAT; CDR2 reads FQNNGV.

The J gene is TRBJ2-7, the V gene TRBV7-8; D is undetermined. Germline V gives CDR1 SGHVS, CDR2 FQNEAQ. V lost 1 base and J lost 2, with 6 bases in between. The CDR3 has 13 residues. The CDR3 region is CASSLVRTYEQYF. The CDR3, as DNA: TGTGCCAGCAGCTTAGTCCGTACCTACGAGCAGTACTTC.

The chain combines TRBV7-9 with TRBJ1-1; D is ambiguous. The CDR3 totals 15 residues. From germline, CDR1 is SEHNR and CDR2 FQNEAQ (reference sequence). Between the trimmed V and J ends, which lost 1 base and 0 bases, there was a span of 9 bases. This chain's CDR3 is CASSLGPGLNTEAFF. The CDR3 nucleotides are TGTGCCAGCAGCTTAGGCCCGGGTTTGAACACTGAAGCTTTCTTT. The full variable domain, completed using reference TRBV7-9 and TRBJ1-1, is DTGVSQNPRHKITKRGQNVTFRCDPISEHNRLYWYRQTLGQGPEFLTYFQNEAQLEKSRLLSDRFSAERPKGSFSTLEIQRTEQGDSAMYLCASSLGPGLNTEAFFGQGTRLTVV.

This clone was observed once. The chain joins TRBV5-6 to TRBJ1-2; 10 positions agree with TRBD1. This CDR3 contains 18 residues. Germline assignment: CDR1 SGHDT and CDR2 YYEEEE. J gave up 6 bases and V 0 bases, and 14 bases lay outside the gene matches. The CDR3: CASSLVGGQGKGGDGYTF. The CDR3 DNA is TGTGCCAGCAGCTTGGTAGGGGGACAGGGGAAGGGTGGAGATGGCTACACCTTC.

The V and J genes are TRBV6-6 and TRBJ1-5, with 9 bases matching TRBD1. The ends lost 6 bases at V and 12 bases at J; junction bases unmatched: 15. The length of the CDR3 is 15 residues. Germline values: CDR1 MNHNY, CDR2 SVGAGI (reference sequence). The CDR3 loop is CASSQTGGKGKLQHF. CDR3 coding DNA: TGTGCCAGCAGCCAGACAGGGGGAAAGGGTAAGCTCCAGCATTTT.

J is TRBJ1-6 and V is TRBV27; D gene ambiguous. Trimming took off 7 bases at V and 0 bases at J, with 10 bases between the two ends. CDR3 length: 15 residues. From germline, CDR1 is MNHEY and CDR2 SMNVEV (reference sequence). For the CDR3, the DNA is TGTGCCAGCACTCACACCAGCTCCTATAATTCACCCCTCCACTTT. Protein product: CASTHTSSYNSPLHF.

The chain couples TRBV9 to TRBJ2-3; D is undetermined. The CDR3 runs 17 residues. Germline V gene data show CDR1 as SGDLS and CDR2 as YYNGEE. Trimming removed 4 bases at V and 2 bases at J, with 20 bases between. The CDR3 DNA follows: TGTGCCAGCAGCCCGACCCCCCCTCTAGTGCCCACAGATACGCAGTATTTT. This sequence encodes CASSPTPPLVPTDTQYF.

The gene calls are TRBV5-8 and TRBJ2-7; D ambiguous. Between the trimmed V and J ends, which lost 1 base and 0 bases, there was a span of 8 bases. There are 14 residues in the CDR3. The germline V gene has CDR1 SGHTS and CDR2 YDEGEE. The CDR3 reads CASSLKTDSYEQYF. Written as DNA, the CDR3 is TGTGCCAGCAGCTTGAAAACAGACTCCTACGAGCAGTACTTC.

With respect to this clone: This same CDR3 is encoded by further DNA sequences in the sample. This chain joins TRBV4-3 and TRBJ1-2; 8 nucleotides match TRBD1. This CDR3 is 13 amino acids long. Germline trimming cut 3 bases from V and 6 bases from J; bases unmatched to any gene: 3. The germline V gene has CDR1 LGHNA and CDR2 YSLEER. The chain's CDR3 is CASSQRTGNGYTF. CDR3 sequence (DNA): TGCGCCAGCAGCCAGAGGACAGGGAATGGCTACACCTTC.